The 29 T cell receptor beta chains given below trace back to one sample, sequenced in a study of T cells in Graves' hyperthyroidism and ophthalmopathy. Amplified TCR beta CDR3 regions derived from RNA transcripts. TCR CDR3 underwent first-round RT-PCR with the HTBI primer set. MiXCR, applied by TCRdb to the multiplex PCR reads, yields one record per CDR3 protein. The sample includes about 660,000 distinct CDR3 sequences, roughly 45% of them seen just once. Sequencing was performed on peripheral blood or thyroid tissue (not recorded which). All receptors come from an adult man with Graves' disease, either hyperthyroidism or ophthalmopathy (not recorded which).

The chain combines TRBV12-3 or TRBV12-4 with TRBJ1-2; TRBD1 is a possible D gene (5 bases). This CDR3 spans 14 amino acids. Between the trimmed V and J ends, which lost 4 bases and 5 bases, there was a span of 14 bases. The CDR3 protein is CASSYSTPGYGYTF. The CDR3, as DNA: TGTGCCAGCAGTTACTCGACGCCAGGGTATGGCTACACCTTC.

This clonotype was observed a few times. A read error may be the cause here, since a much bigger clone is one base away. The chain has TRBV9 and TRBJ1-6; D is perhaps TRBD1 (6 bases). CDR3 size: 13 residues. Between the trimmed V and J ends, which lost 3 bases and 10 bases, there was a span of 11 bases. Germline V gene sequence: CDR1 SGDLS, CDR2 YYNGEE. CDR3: CASSETGSSPLHF. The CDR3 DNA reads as TGTGCCAGCAGCGAAACAGGGAGCTCACCCCTCCACTTT.

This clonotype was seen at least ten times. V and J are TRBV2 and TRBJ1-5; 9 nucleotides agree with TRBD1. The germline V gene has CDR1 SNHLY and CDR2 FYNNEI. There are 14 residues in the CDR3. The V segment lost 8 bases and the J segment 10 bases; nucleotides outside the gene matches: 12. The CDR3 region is CASWTGVIDRPQHF. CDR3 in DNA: TGTGCCAGCTGGACAGGGGTTATAGATCGTCCCCAGCATTTT.

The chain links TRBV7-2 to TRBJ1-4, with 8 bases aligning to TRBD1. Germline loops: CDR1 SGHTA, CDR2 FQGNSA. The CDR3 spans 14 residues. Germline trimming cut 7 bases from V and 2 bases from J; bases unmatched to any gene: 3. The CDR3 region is CASTYRGTNEKLFF. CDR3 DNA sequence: TGTGCCAGCACATACAGGGGGACTAATGAAAAACTGTTTTTT.

The CDR3 sequence: CASSISSRTEAFF. DNA of the CDR3: TGTGCCAGTAGTATTTCATCGAGAACTGAAGCTTTCTTT. V is TRBV19 and J is TRBJ1-1; no clear D. Germline CDR1 reads LNHDA; CDR2 reads SQIVND (reference sequence). The CDR3 covers 13 residues. The germline V and J ends were trimmed by 3 bases and 5 bases, with 10 bases remaining between them.

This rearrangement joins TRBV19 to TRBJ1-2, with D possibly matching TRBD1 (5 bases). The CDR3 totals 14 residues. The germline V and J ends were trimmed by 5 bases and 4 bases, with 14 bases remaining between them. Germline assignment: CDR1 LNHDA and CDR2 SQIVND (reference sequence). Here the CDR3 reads CASSEDTLSYGYTF. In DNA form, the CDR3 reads TGTGCCAGTAGTGAGGACACCTTATCCTATGGCTACACCTTC.

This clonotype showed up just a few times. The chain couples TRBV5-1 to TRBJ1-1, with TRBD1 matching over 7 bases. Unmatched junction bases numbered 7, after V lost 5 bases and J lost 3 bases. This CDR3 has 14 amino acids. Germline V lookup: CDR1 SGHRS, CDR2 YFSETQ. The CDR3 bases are TGCGCCAGCAGTCCAGACAGGGTTGACACTGAAGCTTTCTTT. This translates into CASSPDRVDTEAFF.

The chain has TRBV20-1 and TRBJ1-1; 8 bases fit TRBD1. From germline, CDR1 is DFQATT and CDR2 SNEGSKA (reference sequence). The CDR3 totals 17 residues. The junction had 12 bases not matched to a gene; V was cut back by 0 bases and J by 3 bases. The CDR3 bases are TGCAGTGCTAGAGATCTAAGGTTCAGGGGGCTTGACACTGAAGCTTTCTTT. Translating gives CSARDLRFRGLDTEAFF.

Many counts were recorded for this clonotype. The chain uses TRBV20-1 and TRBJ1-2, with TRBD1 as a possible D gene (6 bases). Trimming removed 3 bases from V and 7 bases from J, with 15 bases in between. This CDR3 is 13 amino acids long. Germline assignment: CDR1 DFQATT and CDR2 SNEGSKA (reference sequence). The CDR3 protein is CSASENRDSGYTF. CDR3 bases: TGCAGTGCTAGTGAGAACAGGGATTCTGGCTACACCTTC.

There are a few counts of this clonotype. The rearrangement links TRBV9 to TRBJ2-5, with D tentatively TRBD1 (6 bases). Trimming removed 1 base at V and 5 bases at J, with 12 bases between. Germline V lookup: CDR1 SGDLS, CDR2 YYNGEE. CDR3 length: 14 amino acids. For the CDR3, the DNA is TGTGCCAGCAGCGTAAACAGGGCCGGCGAGACCCAGTACTTC. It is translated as CASSVNRAGETQYF.

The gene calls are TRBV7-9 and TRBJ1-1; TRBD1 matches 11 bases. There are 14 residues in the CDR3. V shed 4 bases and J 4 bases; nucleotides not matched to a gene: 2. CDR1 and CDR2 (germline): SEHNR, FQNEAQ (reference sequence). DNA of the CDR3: TGTGCCAGCAGCTGGGGGACAGGGGGCACTGAAGCTTTCTTT. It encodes CASSWGTGGTEAFF.

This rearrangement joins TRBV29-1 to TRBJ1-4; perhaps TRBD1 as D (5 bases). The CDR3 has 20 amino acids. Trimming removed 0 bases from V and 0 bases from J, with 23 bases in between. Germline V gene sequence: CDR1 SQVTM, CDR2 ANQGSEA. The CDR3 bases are TGCAGCGTTGAAGATCTTGGAACCGGAGACAGAGATGCAACTAATGAAAAACTGTTTTTT. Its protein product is CSVEDLGTGDRDATNEKLFF. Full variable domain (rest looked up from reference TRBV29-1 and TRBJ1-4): SAVISQKPSRDICQRGTSLTIQCQVDSQVTMMFWYRQQPGQSLTLIATANQGSEATYESGFVIDKFPISRPNLTFSTLTVSNMSPEDSSIYLCSVEDLGTGDRDATNEKLFFGSGTQLSVL.

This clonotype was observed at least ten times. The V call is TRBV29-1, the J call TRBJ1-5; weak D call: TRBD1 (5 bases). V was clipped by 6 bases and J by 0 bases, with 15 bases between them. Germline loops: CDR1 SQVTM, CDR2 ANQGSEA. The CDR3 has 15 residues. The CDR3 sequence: CSVGGGLNSNQPQHF. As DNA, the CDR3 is TGCAGCGTGGGGGGAGGGCTTAATAGCAATCAGCCCCAGCATTTT.

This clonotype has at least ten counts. DNA of the CDR3: TGTGCCACCAGTGATCATGGAGGCAATCAGCCCCAGCATTTT. Translated: CATSDHGGNQPQHF. The rearrangement uses TRBV24-1 and TRBJ1-5; D is unclear. V was clipped by 3 bases and J by 2 bases, with 7 bases between them. Germline V gene data show CDR1 as KGHDR and CDR2 as SFDVKD. CDR3 length: 14 amino acids.

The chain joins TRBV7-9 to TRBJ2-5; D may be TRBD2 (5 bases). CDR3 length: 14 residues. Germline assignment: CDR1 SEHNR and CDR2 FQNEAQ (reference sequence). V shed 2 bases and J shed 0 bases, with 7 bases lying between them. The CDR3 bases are TGTGCCAGCAGCTTAATGAGGGACCAAGAGACCCAGTACTTC. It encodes CASSLMRDQETQYF. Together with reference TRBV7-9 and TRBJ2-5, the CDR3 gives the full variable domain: DTGVSQNPRHKITKRGQNVTFRCDPISEHNRLYWYRQTLGQGPEFLTYFQNEAQLEKSRLLSDRFSAERPKGSFSTLEIQRTEQGDSAMYLCASSLMRDQETQYFGPGTRLLVL.

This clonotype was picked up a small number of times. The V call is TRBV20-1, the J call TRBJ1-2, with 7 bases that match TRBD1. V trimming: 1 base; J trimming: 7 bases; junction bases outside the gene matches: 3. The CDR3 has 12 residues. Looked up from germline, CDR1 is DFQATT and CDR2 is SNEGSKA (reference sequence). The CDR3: CSARAGGSGYTF. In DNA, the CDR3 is TGCAGTGCTAGAGCAGGGGGGTCTGGCTACACCTTC.

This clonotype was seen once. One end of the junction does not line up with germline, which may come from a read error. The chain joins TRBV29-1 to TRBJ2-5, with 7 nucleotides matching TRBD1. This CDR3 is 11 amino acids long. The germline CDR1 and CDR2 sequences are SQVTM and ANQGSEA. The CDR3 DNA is TGCAGCGTTGAGACCTACCGACAGGGAATCTTC. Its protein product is CSVETYRQGIF.

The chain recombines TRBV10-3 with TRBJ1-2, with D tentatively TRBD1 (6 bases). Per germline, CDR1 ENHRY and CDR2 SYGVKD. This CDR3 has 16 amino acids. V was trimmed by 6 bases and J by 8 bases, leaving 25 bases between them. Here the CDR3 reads CAIRPVGGGGPPGYTF. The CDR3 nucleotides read TGTGCCATCAGACCCGTCGGGGGGGGGGGCCCCCCCGGCTACACCTTC.

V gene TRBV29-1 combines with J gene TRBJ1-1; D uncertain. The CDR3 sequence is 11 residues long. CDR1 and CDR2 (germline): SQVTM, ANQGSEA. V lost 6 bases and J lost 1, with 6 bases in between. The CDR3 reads CSVKRNTEAFF. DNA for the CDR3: TGCAGCGTAAAAAGGAACACTGAAGCTTTCTTT.

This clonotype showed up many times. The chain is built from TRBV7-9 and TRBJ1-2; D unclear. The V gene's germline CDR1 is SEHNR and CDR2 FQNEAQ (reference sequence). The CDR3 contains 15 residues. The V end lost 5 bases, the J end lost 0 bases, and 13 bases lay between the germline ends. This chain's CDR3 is CASSPRWAANYGYTF. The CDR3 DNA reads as TGTGCCAGCAGCCCGCGTTGGGCGGCTAACTATGGCTACACCTTC.

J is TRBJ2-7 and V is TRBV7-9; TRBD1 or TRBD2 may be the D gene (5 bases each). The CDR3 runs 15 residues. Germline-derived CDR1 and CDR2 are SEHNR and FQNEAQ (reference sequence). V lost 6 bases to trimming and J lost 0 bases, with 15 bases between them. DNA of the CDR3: TGTGCCAGCAGTTACGGGACGGGGCTCTCCTACGAGCAGTACTTC. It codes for CASSYGTGLSYEQYF.

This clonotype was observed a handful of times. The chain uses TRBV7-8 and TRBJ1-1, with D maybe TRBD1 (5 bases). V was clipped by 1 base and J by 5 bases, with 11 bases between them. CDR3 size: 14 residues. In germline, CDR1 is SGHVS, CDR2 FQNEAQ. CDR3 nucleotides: TGTGCCAGCAGCTTAGGGGCAGGGCGGACTGAAGCTTTCTTT. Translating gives CASSLGAGRTEAFF.

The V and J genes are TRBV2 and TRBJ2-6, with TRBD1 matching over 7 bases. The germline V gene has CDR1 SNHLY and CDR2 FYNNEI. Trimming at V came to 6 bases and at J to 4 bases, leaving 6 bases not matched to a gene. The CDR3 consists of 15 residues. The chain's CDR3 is CASRKTGPGANVLTF. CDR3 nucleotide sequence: TGTGCCAGCAGGAAGACAGGGCCGGGGGCCAACGTCCTGACTTTC.

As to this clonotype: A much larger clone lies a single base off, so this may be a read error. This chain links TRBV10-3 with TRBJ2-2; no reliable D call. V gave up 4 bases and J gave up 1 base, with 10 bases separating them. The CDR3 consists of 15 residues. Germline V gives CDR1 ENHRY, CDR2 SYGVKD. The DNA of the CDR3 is TGTGCCATCAGTGCGGCGACGGGGAACACCGGGGAGCTGTTTTTT. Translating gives CAISAATGNTGELFF.

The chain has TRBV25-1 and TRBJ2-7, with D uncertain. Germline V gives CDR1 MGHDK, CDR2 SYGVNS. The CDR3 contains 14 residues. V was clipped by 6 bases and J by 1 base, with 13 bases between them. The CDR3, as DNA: TGTGCCAGCAGCCAGTTTAGAACATCCTACGAGCAGTACTTC. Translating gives CASSQFRTSYEQYF.

The CDR3: CASSEDLAGGKKTQYF. CDR3 nucleotides: TGTGCCAGCAGTGAAGATCTAGCGGGGGGGAAGAAGACCCAGTACTTC. The V and J genes are TRBV2 and TRBJ2-5; 12 bases are shared with TRBD2. Trimming at V came to 1 base and at J to 6 bases, leaving 6 bases not matched to a gene. This CDR3 has 16 amino acids. Per germline, CDR1 SNHLY and CDR2 FYNNEI.

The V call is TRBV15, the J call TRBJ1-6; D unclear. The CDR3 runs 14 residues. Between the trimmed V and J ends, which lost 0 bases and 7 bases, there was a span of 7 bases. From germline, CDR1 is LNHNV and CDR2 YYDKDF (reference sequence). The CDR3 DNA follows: TGTGCCACCAGCAGAGAAATTGGGAATTCACCCCTCCACTTT. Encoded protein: CATSREIGNSPLHF.

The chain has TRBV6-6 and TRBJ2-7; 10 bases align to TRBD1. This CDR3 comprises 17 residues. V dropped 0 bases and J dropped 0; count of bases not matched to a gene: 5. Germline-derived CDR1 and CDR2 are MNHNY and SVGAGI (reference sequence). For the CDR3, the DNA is TGTGCCAGCAGTTACTCCGACAGGGGGCGGGGCTCCTACGAGCAGTACTTC. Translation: CASSYSDRGRGSYEQYF.

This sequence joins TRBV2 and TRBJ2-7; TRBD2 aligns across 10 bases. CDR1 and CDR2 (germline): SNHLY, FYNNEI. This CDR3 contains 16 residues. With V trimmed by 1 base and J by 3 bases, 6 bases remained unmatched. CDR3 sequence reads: CASSEGQTSGYYEQYF. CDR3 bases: TGTGCCAGCAGTGAAGGTCAGACTAGCGGGTACTACGAGCAGTACTTC.